One and the same sample provided the 8 T cell receptor beta chains below, sequenced in a study of blood T cell repertoires in COVID-19. Some clones are missing from TCRdb's copy, which holds only in-frame ones; the method was immunoSEQ multiplex PCR. The repertoire includes 100,000 to 110,000 clones, approximately 81% of them detected once, and over 10% sits in the top ten. Sequenced material: peripheral blood. The receptor source for this set is a human donor in a cohort sampled during active COVID-19.

The chain has TRBV3-1 (or the pseudogene TRBV3-2) and TRBJ1-6; D gene unclear. The CDR3 has 16 amino acids. Germline V lookup: CDR1 LGHDT, CDR2 YNNKEL (reference sequence). The ends were cut back, 1 base at V and 10 bases at J, with 17 bases in the middle. CDR3 sequence reads: CASSQVRGVSSSPLHF. DNA for the CDR3: TGTGCCAGCAGCCAAGTACGGGGAGTAAGTTCGTCACCCCTCCACTTT.

The J gene is TRBJ2-2, the V gene TRBV3-1 (or the pseudogene TRBV3-2); 8 positions agree with TRBD1. This CDR3 comprises 15 residues. J was trimmed by 7 bases and V by 1 base; bases with no gene match: 5. Germline CDR1 and CDR2: LGHDT and YNNKEL (reference sequence). Written as DNA, the CDR3 is TGTGCCAGCAGCCAAGGACAGGGGCGGAGCGGGGAGCTGTTTTTT. Translated: CASSQGQGRSGELFF.

This clone was seen once. The chain couples TRBV2 to TRBJ1-1, with D uncertain. The germline V gene has CDR1 SNHLY and CDR2 FYNNEI. This CDR3 has 12 amino acids. V dropped 9 bases and J dropped 4 bases, with 12 bases sitting between them. DNA of the CDR3: TGTGCCAGTTTCTCTCTCGGCACTGAAGCTTTCTTT. Its protein is CASFSLGTEAFF.

This clone has a handful of counts. This CDR3 is CASTLSGSLTGELFF. CDR3 bases: TGTGCCAGCACACTTAGCGGGAGTTTAACCGGGGAGCTGTTTTTT. This sequence joins TRBV3-1 (or the pseudogene TRBV3-2) and TRBJ2-2, with 9 bases that match TRBD2. Germline values: CDR1 LGHDT, CDR2 YNNKEL (reference sequence). The CDR3 runs to 15 residues. V shed 7 bases, J shed 5 bases, and the junction held 8 bases outside the gene matches.

The genes are TRBV18 and TRBJ2-7; TRBD2 might be the D (6 bases). Per germline, CDR1 KGHSH and CDR2 LQKENI. The CDR3 consists of 14 residues. The germline V and J ends were trimmed by 2 bases and 4 bases, with 12 bases remaining between them. CDR3 bases: TGTGCCAGCTCACCAGCGGGATCAGGGTACGAGCAGTACTTC. This gives the protein CASSPAGSGYEQYF.

The chain joins TRBV7-2 to TRBJ2-6; D remains ambiguous. Germline assignment: CDR1 SGHTA and CDR2 FQGNSA. CDR3 length equals 15 residues. Trimming took off 2 bases at V and 2 bases at J, with 7 bases between the two ends. The CDR3 coding sequence is TGTGCCAGCAGCTTACTGGCCGCTGGGGCCAACGTCCTGACTTTC. The encoded protein is CASSLLAAGANVLTF.

The genes are TRBV14 and TRBJ2-7, with 10 bases aligning to TRBD2. There are 17 residues in the CDR3. With V trimmed by 4 bases and J by 2 bases, 11 bases remained unmatched. Germline values: CDR1 SGHDN, CDR2 FVKESK. The CDR3 protein is CASSRLAGSGGAYEQYF. The CDR3 nucleotides read TGTGCCAGCAGCCGACTTGCGGGCAGCGGGGGGGCCTACGAGCAGTACTTC.

This sequence joins TRBV21-1 and TRBJ2-1; TRBD2 is the table's D call and was not checked against the DNA. TRBV21-1 has pseudogene status. The CDR3 runs to 15 residues. CDR3 bases: TGTGCCAGCAGCAAAACTAGCGGGGGTGGCGGTGAGCAGTTCTTC. Protein sequence: CASSKTSGGGGEQFF.